This passage covers 5 T cell receptor beta chains from one sample sequenced in a study of OX40 agonist ivuxolimab in advanced cancers. Generated by immunoSEQ multiplex PCR, the TCRdb table keeps only in-frame clones and is missing some. The table records more than 70,000 clones, almost 85% of them present only once. The sequenced sample was CD4+ or CD8+ T cells sorted from blood, obtained in a trial of the OX40 agonist ivuxolimab. Receptors were obtained from an adult with an advanced solid tumor such as melanoma, head and neck, liver or kidney cancer.

The gene calls are TRBV7-9 and TRBJ2-5; 7 nucleotides line up with TRBD1. The CDR3 extends over 14 amino acids. The V gene's germline CDR1 is SEHNR and CDR2 FQNEAQ (reference sequence). With 5 bases clipped from V and 2 bases from J, the junction kept 5 bases outside the gene matches. Here the CDR3 DNA reads TGTGCCAGCAGCCCGGGACAGCTACAAGAGACCCAGTACTTC. Translated, it gives CASSPGQLQETQYF.

Regarding this clone: This specimen includes other DNA sequences encoding the same CDR3. The CDR3, as DNA: TGCGCCAGCAGCCCAAGTAGGCTAGCGGTAGGAAACGGGGAGCTGTTTTTT. Translated, it gives CASSPSRLAVGNGELFF. The J gene is TRBJ2-2, the V gene TRBV4-1, with 7 bases fitting TRBD2. The CDR3 is 17 amino acids. Germline CDR1 and CDR2: MGHRA and YSYEKL. J lost 7 bases, V lost 4 bases, and 15 bases had no gene match.

This sequence joins TRBV9 and TRBJ2-3; TRBD2 aligns across 12 bases. V shed 3 bases, J shed 8 bases, and the junction held 10 bases outside the gene matches. The CDR3 spans 16 residues. The germline V gene encodes CDR1 SGDLS and CDR2 YYNGEE. The CDR3 region is CASSETSGRLVGTQYF. The CDR3 coding sequence is TGTGCCAGCAGCGAGACTAGCGGGAGACTAGTGGGTACGCAGTATTTT.

This rearrangement joins TRBV18 to TRBJ1-2, with TRBD1 identical over 7 bases. The CDR3 contains 14 residues. CDR1 is KGHSH and CDR2 is LQKENI in the germline V gene. The V and J ends lost 3 bases and 8 bases, in that order; junction bases with no gene match: 9. CDR3 sequence: CASSPTGDGEGYTF. The DNA of the CDR3 is TGTGCCAGCTCACCTACAGGGGACGGGGAAGGCTACACCTTC.

This clone is a singleton in its sample. V gene TRBV2 combines with J gene TRBJ2-5; D uncertain. Trimming took 5 bases from V and 0 from J, leaving 10 bases between them. CDR1 SNHLY and CDR2 FYNNEI come from the germline V gene. This CDR3 contains 14 residues. Here the CDR3 reads CASSIRGHQETQYF. CDR3 nucleotides: TGTGCCAGCAGTATACGAGGTCACCAAGAGACCCAGTACTTC. The full variable domain, its missing parts supplied by reference TRBV2 and TRBJ2-5, is EPEVTQTPSHQVTQMGQEVILRCVPISNHLYFYWYRQILGQKVEFLVSFYNNEISEKSEIFDDQFSVERPDGSNFTLKIRSTKLEDSAMYFCASSIRGHQETQYFGPGTRLLVL.